This T cell receptor beta chain was profiled in a study of long-term antiretroviral therapy in people with HIV. About this clone: Its antigen is not identified.

The assay used was immunoSEQ (version v3.0), run at survey level. Profiling relied on immunoSEQ multiplex PCR, and the TCRdb table lists in-frame clones only, not all of them. The profile covers 40,000 or so clones, with approximately 86% appearing a single time and around 3.9% taken by the ten largest. Study-wide findings and caveats: Dominant in the repertoire at all time points were clones expanded before ART. From the mid-2000s to the late 2010s, blood was obtained, possibly while participants received older ART regimens.

The sample consisted of unsorted PBMCs, taken just before starting antiretroviral therapy. The sequence came from a woman under 30 with HIV.

CDR3 in amino acids: CASSWTPGGDQPQHF. The CDR3 DNA reads TGTGCCAGTAGTTGGACGCCCGGTGGCGATCAGCCCCAGCATTTT. The chain is built from TRBV19 and TRBJ1-5; no definite D call. V lost 5 bases to trimming and J lost 5 bases, with 16 bases between them. CDR1 is LNHDA, CDR2 SQIVND, per germline (reference sequence). The CDR3 has 15 residues.